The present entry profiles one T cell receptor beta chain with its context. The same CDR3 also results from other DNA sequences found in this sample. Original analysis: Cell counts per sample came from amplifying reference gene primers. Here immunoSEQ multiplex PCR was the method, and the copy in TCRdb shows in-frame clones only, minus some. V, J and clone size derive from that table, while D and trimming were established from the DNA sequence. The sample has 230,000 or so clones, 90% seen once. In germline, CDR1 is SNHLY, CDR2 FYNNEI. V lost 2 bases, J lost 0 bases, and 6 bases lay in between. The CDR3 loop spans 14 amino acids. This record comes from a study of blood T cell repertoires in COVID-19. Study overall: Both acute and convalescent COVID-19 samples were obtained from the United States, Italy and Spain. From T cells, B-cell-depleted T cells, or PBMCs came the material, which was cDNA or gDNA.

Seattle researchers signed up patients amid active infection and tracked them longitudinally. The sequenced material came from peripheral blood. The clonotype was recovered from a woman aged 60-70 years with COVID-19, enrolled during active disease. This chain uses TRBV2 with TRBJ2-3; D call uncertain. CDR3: CASSESGSTDTQYF. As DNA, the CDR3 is TGTGCCAGCAGTGAATCGGGTAGCACAGATACGCAGTATTTT.